This TCR beta chain was recovered during a study of cytomegalovirus exposure and HLA in healthy donors. Study-level points and caveats: Sequencing artifact likely explains a cluster of highly shared sequence variants. The authors confirmed in vitro that a few CMV-associated chains were specific for CMV antigens.

Germline CDR1 and CDR2: SGHVS and FQNEAQ. V shed 5 bases, J shed 0 bases, and the junction held 2 bases outside the gene matches. The CDR3 is 15 residues long. To note about this clone: What it binds is not known.

With 60 Vbeta and 13 Jbeta primers, the PCR was carried out. Method: immunoSEQ multiplex PCR; TCRdb's copy keeps in-frame clones and lacks some. The data hold under 150,000 clones, with around four fifths observed a single time. Sequencing was done on a sample of PBMCs. V gene TRBV7-8 combines with J gene TRBJ2-3; TRBD1 aligns across 10 bases. The TCR originated in a boy aged 2 to 10 in good health and CMV-seronegative. The CDR3 DNA reads TGTGCCAGCAGCAGACAGGGGGCTAGCACAGATACGCAGTATTTT. Protein: CASSRQGASTDTQYF.